This T cell receptor (beta chain) was sequenced in a study of control samples from healthy donors and cancer patients. The repertoire was sequenced with immunoSEQ multiplex PCR; TCRdb's copy has only in-frame clones and lacks some. The repertoire holds roughly 13,000 clones, with about 75% as singletons. Between the trimmed V and J ends, which lost 5 bases and 2 bases, there was a span of 8 bases. The length of the CDR3 is 13 residues. Germline-derived CDR1 and CDR2 are KGHDR and SFDVKD. The sample consisted of formalin-fixed, paraffin-embedded tissue. The receptor was isolated from a male donor with melanoma. This chain joins TRBV24-1 and TRBJ1-1; the D is unclear. CDR3 region: CATSGYPNTEAFF. The CDR3 coding sequence is TGTGCCACCAGTGGGTACCCCAACACTGAAGCTTTCTTT.